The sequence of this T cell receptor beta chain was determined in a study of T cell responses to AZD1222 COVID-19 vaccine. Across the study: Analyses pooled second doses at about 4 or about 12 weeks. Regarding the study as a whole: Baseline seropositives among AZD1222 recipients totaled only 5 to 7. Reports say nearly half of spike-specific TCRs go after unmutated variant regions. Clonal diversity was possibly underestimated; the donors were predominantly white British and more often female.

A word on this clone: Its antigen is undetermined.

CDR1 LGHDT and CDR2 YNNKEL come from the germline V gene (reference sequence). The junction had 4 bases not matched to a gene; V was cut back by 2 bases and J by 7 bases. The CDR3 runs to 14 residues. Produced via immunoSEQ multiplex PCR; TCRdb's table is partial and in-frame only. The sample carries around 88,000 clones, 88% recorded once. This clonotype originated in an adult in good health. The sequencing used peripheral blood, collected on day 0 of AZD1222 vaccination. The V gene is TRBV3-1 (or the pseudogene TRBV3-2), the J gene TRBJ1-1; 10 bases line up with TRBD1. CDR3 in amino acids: CASSQLDRGVEAFF. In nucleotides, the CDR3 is TGTGCCAGCAGCCAATTGGACAGGGGGGTTGAAGCTTTCTTT.